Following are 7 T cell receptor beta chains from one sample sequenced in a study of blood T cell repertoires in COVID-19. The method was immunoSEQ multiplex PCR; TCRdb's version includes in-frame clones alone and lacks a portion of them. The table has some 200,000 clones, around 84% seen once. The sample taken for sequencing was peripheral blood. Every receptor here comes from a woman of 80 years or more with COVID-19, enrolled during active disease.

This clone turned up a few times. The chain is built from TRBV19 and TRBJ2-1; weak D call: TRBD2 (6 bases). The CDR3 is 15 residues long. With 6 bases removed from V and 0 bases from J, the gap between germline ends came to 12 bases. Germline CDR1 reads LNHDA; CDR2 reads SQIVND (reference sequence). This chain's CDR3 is CASRAGSSSYNEQFF. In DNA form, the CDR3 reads TGTGCCAGTAGGGCGGGGTCGAGCTCCTACAATGAGCAGTTCTTC.

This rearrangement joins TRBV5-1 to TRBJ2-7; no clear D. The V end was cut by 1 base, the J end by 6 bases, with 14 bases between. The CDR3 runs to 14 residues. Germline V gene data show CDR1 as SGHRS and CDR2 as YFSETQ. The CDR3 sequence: CASSLFTSVPEQYF. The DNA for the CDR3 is TGCGCCAGCAGCTTGTTCACAAGCGTTCCCGAGCAGTACTTC.

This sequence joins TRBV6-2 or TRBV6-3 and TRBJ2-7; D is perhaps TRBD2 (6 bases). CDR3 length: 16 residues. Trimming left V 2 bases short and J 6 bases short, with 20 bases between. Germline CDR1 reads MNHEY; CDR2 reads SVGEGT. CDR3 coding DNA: TGTGCCAGCAGTTACCCTAAGGGAGGACTGCCTAGCGAGCAGTACTTC. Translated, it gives CASSYPKGGLPSEQYF.

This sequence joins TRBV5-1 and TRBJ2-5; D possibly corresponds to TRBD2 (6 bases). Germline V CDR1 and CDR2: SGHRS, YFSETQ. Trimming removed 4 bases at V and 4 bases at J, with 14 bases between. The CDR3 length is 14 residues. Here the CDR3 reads CASSLTSSVETQYF. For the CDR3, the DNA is TGCGCCAGCAGCCTTACTTCTAGCGTAGAGACCCAGTACTTC.

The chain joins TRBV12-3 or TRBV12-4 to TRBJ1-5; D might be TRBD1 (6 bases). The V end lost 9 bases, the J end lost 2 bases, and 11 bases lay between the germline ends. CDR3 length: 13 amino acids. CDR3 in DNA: TGTGCCAGTACAGGGTCGGGCAATCAGCCCCAGCATTTT. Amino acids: CASTGSGNQPQHF.

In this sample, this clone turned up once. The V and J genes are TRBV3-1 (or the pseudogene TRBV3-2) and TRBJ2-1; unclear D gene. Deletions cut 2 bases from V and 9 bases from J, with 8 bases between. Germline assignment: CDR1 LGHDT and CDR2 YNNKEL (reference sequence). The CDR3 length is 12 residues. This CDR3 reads CASSQSAVEQFF. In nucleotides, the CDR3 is TGTGCCAGCAGCCAATCGGCGGTTGAGCAGTTCTTC.

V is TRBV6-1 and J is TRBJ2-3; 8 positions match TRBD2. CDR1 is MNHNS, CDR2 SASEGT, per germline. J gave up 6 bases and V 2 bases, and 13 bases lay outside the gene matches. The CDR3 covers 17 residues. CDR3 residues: CASSESHGAGGLDTQYF. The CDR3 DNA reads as TGTGCCAGCAGTGAATCCCATGGGGCGGGGGGACTGGATACGCAGTATTTT.